This T cell receptor (beta chain) was captured by sequencing in a study of blood T cell repertoires in COVID-19. Germline CDR1 SEHNR, CDR2 FQNEAQ (reference sequence). The length of the CDR3 is 15 residues. V lost 2 bases and J lost 1, with 8 bases in between. Per the original methods: Counts of nucleated cells, estimated from reference gene primer amplification, were obtained. Generated by immunoSEQ multiplex PCR, the TCRdb table keeps only in-frame clones and is missing some. The V and J calls and clone size were taken over from that table, and D and trimming were inferred from the DNA. The sample comprises hundreds of thousands of clones, around 90% of which are singletons, and more than 2% rests with the top ten.

This TCR was recovered from a man aged 18 to 35 with active or convalescent COVID-19. This chain uses TRBV7-9 with TRBJ2-2; D call uncertain. Sequenced: peripheral blood. CDR3 residues: CASSLIGRNTGELFF. CDR3 DNA sequence: TGTGCCAGCAGCTTAATCGGTCGGAACACCGGGGAGCTGTTTTTT.